A selection of T cell receptor beta chains follows, all from one sample in a study of control samples from healthy donors and cancer patients. TCRdb's copy holds only in-frame clones and misses some; the assay was immunoSEQ multiplex PCR. The table has more than 150,000 clones, approximately 90% seen once. Sequenced input: blood. The origin of the receptors is a woman in her thirties in good health. Each CDR3 is given with its conserved first and last residue. The D gene is left open where the match is weak. The size entry is marked missing in some rows and otherwise reads once, few, many or a size class.

clone_size	d_call	j_call	v_call	cdr3_nt	cdr3_aa
once	TRBD1	TRBJ1-4	TRBV5-1	TGCGCCAGCAGCCCGACAGGGCCCGCAACTAATGAAAAACTGTTTTTT	CASSPTGPATNEKLFF
.	.	TRBJ2-4	TRBV28	TGTGCCAGCAGTTCAGACGAAATGGCGGCCAAAAACATTCAGTACTTC	CASSSDEMAAKNIQYF
few	.	TRBJ1-2	TRBV4-1	TGCGCCAGCAGCCAAGGGCAGATCTATGGCTACACCTTC	CASSQGQIYGYTF
.	.	TRBJ1-1	TRBV10-3	TGTGCCATCAGTGAGTCGGGGCCAGTTGAAGCTTTCTTT	CAISESGPVEAFF
.	.	TRBJ2-1	TRBV7-8	TGTGCCAGCAGCCCCCCAAGTTTCAACAATGAGCAGTTCTTC	CASSPPSFNNEQFF
once	TRBD1	TRBJ2-3	TRBV19	TGTGCCAGTAGTACCAGGAGCAGGACAGGGAAGGCAGATACGCAGTATTTT	CASSTRSRTGKADTQYF
.	.	TRBJ1-1	TRBV5-1	TGCGCCAGCAAAGTAGGAGGCACTGAAGCTTTCTTT	CASKVGGTEAFF
once	TRBD2	TRBJ2-7	TRBV5-1	TGCGCCAGCAGCATCACGACTAGCGGGAGGGCCTACGAGCAGTACTTC	CASSITTSGRAYEQYF
.	TRBD2	TRBJ2-1	TRBV27	TGTGCCAGCAGTTTGGCGGGAGGGCCGAATGAGCAGTTCTTC	CASSLAGGPNEQFF
.	.	TRBJ1-5	TRBV5-1	TGCGCCAGCAGCTTAAACGGATTTGGTGAGCAGCCCCAGCATTTT	CASSLNGFGEQPQHF
.	.	TRBJ1-5	TRBV7-8	TGTGCCAGCAGCTCCCGACACGAAAGATATAGCAATCAGCCCCAGCATTTT	CASSSRHERYSNQPQHF
.	TRBD2	TRBJ2-1	TRBV9	TGTGCCAGCAGCGTTCTAGCGGGAGGGCCTAATGAGCAGTTCTTC	CASSVLAGGPNEQFF
.	.	TRBJ1-5	TRBV12-5	TGTGCTAGTGGTTTGGGCAGGATGGAGAATCAGCCCCAGCATTTT	CASGLGRMENQPQHF
few	TRBD1	TRBJ2-6	TRBV5-8	TGTGCCAGCAGCTTGGCAGGGGGACAGGGGCAACTCTCTGGGGCCAACGTCCTGACTTTC	CASSLAGGQGQLSGANVLTF
.	.	TRBJ2-7	TRBV28	TGTGCCAGCAGTCGTTGGGAGCTGGGTCTCAACTCCTACGAGCAGTACTTC	CASSRWELGLNSYEQYF
once	.	TRBJ1-5	TRBV19	TGTGCCAGTAGTTCCCAGTTGGCGAGCAATCAGCCCCAGCATTTT	CASSSQLASNQPQHF
.	TRBD2	TRBJ2-3	TRBV6-5	TGTGCCAGCAGTTACTTGACCGGGACTAGAACCGATACGCAGTATTTT	CASSYLTGTRTDTQYF
.	.	TRBJ1-1	TRBV15	TGTGCCACCAGCAGAGGAAGCAGTGAAGCTTTCTTT	CATSRGSSEAFF
once	TRBD2	TRBJ2-3	TRBV6-2/TRBV6-3	TGTGCCAGCAGCTGGGGGGGACTAGCGGGAGAGGCAGATACGCAGTATTTT	CASSWGGLAGEADTQYF
.	.	TRBJ2-7	TRBV29-1	TGCAGCGTTGAAGACAGGGGTGACTACGAGCAGTACTTC	CSVEDRGDYEQYF
.	TRBD2	TRBJ2-7	TRBV5-5	TGTGCCAGCAGCTTGAACGGGAGGGCCGTTCCTCTCGAGCAGTACTTC	CASSLNGRAVPLEQYF
.	.	TRBJ2-2	TRBV27	TGTGCCAGCAGTTTATATCCCGGGGAGCTGTTTTTT	CASSLYPGELFF
.	.	TRBJ2-7	TRBV28	TGTGCCAGCAGTTTATGGGCTGGCGAGCAGTACTTC	CASSLWAGEQYF
.	TRBD2	TRBJ2-1	TRBV4-2	TGTGCCAGCAGCCAAGGGAGCGGGACTTACAATGAGCAGTTCTTC	CASSQGSGTYNEQFF
.	.	TRBJ2-5	TRBV2	TGTGCCAGCAGTCACCGGGACACACAAGAGACCCAGTACTTC	CASSHRDTQETQYF
.	.	TRBJ2-7	TRBV5-1	TGCGCCAGCAGCTCGGAGGTGGCTGACTACGAGCAGTACTTC	CASSSEVADYEQYF
.	.	TRBJ1-1	TRBV7-2	TGTGCCAGCAGCTTTTCAATTCGGGGGGCAGGTTGGACTGAAGCTTTCTTT	CASSFSIRGAGWTEAFF
.	.	TRBJ1-3	TRBV13	TGTGCCAGCAGCTTAGGGGCAGGGTACGGAAACACCATATATTTT	CASSLGAGYGNTIYF
.	TRBD1	TRBJ2-5	TRBV5-3	TGTGCCAGAAGCGGAGGGACAGGGGAAGATAAGGAGACCCAGTACTTC	CARSGGTGEDKETQYF
.	.	TRBJ1-1	TRBV24-1	TGTGCCACCAGTGATGCACGTGGGGGACGCACGGCTGAAGCTTTCTTT	CATSDARGGRTAEAFF
.	.	TRBJ2-3	TRBV7-2	TGTGCCAGCAAGACGAGGGGGAGGACAGATACGCAGTATTTT	CASKTRGRTDTQYF
.	.	TRBJ1-2	TRBV5-8	TGTGCCAGCATCAAGCGAGGGTTCTATGGCTACACCTTC	CASIKRGFYGYTF
few	TRBD1	TRBJ2-2	TRBV3-1/TRBV3-2	TGTGCCAGCAGCTATCGACAGGGCCTGAACACCGGGGAGCTGTTTTTT	CASSYRQGLNTGELFF
few	TRBD2	TRBJ2-1	TRBV28	TGTGCCAGCAGTCCCGGGACTAGCGGGAGGTGGAATGAGCAGTTCTTC	CASSPGTSGRWNEQFF
.	TRBD1	TRBJ1-2	TRBV2	TGTGCCAGCAGGGACGGGACAGACCTATCCAATGGCTACACCTTC	CASRDGTDLSNGYTF
.	.	TRBJ2-3	TRBV6-5	TGTGCCAGCAGTTACTCCCTAGCTGGGACAGATACGCAGTATTTT	CASSYSLAGTDTQYF
few	.	TRBJ2-3	TRBV9	TGTGCCAGCAGCAGGACCCAAACCTATCCAGATACGCAGTATTTT	CASSRTQTYPDTQYF
.	TRBD1	TRBJ1-1	TRBV7-2	TGTGCCAGCAGCCTACAGGGGGGGATAGGCACTGAAGCTTTCTTT	CASSLQGGIGTEAFF
.	TRBD2	TRBJ2-7	TRBV2	TGTGCCAGCAGTGGACAGTTTCACGGGAGGGCCGTTTACGAGCAGTACTTC	CASSGQFHGRAVYEQYF
.	TRBD2	TRBJ2-1	TRBV11-2	TGTGCCAGCAGCTTAAGACCGGGGGGGCAGTTCTTC	CASSLRPGGQFF
.	.	TRBJ2-7	TRBV6-5	TGTGCCAGCAGAGCCCACGGTGGTGAGCAGTACTTC	CASRAHGGEQYF
.	TRBD2	TRBJ2-7	TRBV3-1/TRBV3-2	TGTGCCACCTCACTAGCGGGCACCTACGAGCAGTACTTC	CATSLAGTYEQYF
.	.	TRBJ1-4	TRBV29-1	TGCAGCGTTGAGTTGGGTGAAAAACTGTTTTTT	CSVELGEKLFF
.	.	TRBJ2-1	TRBV7-9	TGTGCCAGCAGCTATGTGGAAGGAGGGCGCAATGAGCAGTTCTTC	CASSYVEGGRNEQFF
.	.	TRBJ2-7	TRBV3-1/TRBV3-2	TGTGCCAGCAGCCAAGTGAAGGGCGAGCAGTACTTC	CASSQVKGEQYF